This record looks at one TCR beta chain sequence and its context. This sample was taken from a study of early T cells in non-severe SARS-CoV-2 infection. CDR1 and CDR2 from the germline V gene are MDHEN and SYDVKM. V lost 10 bases and J lost 2; bases outside the gene matches: 8. The CDR3 sequence is 13 residues long. Each single cDNA molecule received a unique molecular identifier. One entry per CDR3 protein, called by TCRdb with MiXCR from the 5' RACE reads. This table holds more than 55,000 distinct CDR3 sequences, about 8.9% found once. V and J are TRBV28 and TRBJ2-7; TRBD1 matches at 7 bases. This TCR was sampled from an adult who was a healthcare worker with PCR-confirmed SARS-CoV-2 infection or an uninfected control (not recorded which). Sequenced sample: whole blood. The CDR3 DNA follows: TGTGCCACCGAACGACAGGGACCCTACGAGCAGTACTTC. It translates to CATERQGPYEQYF.